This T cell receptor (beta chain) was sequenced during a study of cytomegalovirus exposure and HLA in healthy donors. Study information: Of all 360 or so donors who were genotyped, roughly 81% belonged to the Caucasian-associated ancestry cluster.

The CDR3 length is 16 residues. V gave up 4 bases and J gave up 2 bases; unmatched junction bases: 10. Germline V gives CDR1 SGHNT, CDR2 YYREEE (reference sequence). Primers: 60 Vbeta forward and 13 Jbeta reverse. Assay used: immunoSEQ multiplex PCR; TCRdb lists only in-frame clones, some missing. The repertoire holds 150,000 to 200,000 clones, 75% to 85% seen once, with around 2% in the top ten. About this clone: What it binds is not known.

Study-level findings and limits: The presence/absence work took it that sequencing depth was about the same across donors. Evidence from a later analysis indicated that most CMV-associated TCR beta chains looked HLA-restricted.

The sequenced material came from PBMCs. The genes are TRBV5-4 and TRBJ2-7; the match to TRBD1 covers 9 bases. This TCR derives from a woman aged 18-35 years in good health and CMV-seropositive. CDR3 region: CASSIDRDREAYEQYF. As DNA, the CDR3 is TGTGCCAGCAGCATAGACCGGGACAGGGAAGCCTACGAGCAGTACTTC.